A single sample is the source of the 10 T cell receptor beta chains below, sequenced in a study of T cells after yellow fever vaccination. TCRdb re-analysed the 5' RACE reads in MiXCR, keeping a single row per CDR3 protein. Of under 500,000 distinct CDR3 sequences in the sample, roughly a sixth were seen once. The sequenced sample was PBMCs, obtained before the yellow fever booster vaccination. Receptor source: a man between 18 and 35 years old who received the YFV17D yellow fever vaccine.

This clonotype was seen more than once but under ten times. The chain uses TRBV6-5 and TRBJ2-7, with D possibly being TRBD1 (5 bases). The V end was cut by 10 bases, the J end by 4 bases, with 20 bases between. Germline-derived CDR1 and CDR2 are MNHEY and SVGAGI. The CDR3 length is 14 residues. CDR3 residues: CATQDTQRVYEQYF. The DNA for the CDR3 is TGTGCCACCCAGGACACCCAAAGGGTGTACGAGCAGTACTTC.

The V and J genes are TRBV7-2 and TRBJ2-3; TRBD1 might be the D (5 bases). CDR3 length: 15 residues. Trimming removed 3 bases at V and 4 bases at J, with 14 bases between. The germline CDR1 and CDR2 sequences are SGHTA and FQGNSA. DNA of the CDR3: TGTGCCAGCAGCTTGAGCAGGGTCCGCCCAGATACGCAGTATTTT. This gives the protein CASSLSRVRPDTQYF.

There are many counts of this clonotype. The rearrangement links TRBV7-6 to TRBJ1-2; 11 bases align to TRBD1. CDR3 size: 14 residues. Unmatched junction bases numbered 10, after V lost 5 bases and J lost 11 bases. Germline CDR1 SGHVS, CDR2 FNYEAQ. The CDR3: CASSLLAGQGVYTF. In DNA form, the CDR3 reads TGTGCCAGCAGCCTACTTGCGGGACAGGGGGTTTACACCTTC.

The chain employs TRBV20-1 and TRBJ2-7; possibly TRBD2 for D (7 bases). Germline V gives CDR1 DFQATT, CDR2 SNEGSKA (reference sequence). Trimming took off 6 bases at V and 0 bases at J, with 15 bases between the two ends. This CDR3 region has 14 residues. The CDR3 coding sequence is TGCAGTGCGAGGGGGGGGACTACCTCCTACGAGCAGTACGTC. This translates into CSARGGTTSYEQYV.

The CDR3 nucleotides read TGTGCCAGCACCCAAAGAAATGAGGGAGGCGGCTATGGCTACACCTTC. It codes for CASTQRNEGGGYGYTF. This rearrangement joins TRBV6-6 to TRBJ1-2; D unresolved. The germline V and J ends were trimmed by 7 bases and 4 bases, with 22 bases remaining between them. The CDR3 extends over 16 amino acids. From germline, CDR1 is MNHNY and CDR2 SVGAGI (reference sequence).

This clonotype has a single count. The V call is TRBV11-2, the J call TRBJ2-7; 9 bases map to TRBD1. V was pared by 4 bases and J by 1 base, with 5 bases of the junction left unmatched. The length of the CDR3 is 15 residues. Germline CDR1 SGHAT, CDR2 FQNNGV. The CDR3 DNA follows: TGTGCCAGCAGCTCAATTGACAGGGGGTCCTACGAGCAGTACTTC. It is translated as CASSSIDRGSYEQYF.

The table lists this clonotype with a few counts. The J gene is TRBJ2-7, the V gene TRBV5-1; 13 nucleotides agree with TRBD2. Germline trimming cut 1 base from V and 3 bases from J; bases unmatched to any gene: 4. The CDR3 runs to 16 residues. Germline V gene lookup returns CDR1 SGHRS and CDR2 YFSETQ. CDR3 coding DNA: TGCGCCAGCAGCTTGACTAGCGGGGGGGCCGGCTACGAGCAGTACTTC. It translates to CASSLTSGGAGYEQYF.

This clonotype was seen more than once but under ten times. The chain links TRBV6-2 or TRBV6-3 to TRBJ2-5, with unresolved D. This CDR3 is 11 amino acids long. V gave up 10 bases and J gave up 12 bases, with 18 bases separating them. Germline-derived CDR1 and CDR2 are MNHEY and SVGEGT. CDR3 sequence: CATAARSAEYF. DNA for the CDR3: TGTGCCACAGCTGCCCGAAGCGCCGAGTACTTC.

V is TRBV19 and J is TRBJ2-3; D gene ambiguous. Trimming took 10 bases from V and 4 from J, leaving 6 bases between them. The CDR3 consists of 10 residues. Germline CDR1 reads LNHDA; CDR2 reads SQIVND (reference sequence). The CDR3 spells CATAADTQYF. CDR3 nucleotide sequence: TGTGCCACCGCCGCAGATACGCAGTATTTT.

The J gene is TRBJ2-3, the V gene TRBV4-1; unclear D gene. The CDR3 spans 14 residues. Germline-derived CDR1 and CDR2 are MGHRA and YSYEKL. V was clipped by 1 base and J by 6 bases, with 11 bases between them. Here the CDR3 DNA reads TGCGCCAGCAGCCAAGGCCAAGGCAGGGATACGCAGTATTTT. It codes for CASSQGQGRDTQYF.